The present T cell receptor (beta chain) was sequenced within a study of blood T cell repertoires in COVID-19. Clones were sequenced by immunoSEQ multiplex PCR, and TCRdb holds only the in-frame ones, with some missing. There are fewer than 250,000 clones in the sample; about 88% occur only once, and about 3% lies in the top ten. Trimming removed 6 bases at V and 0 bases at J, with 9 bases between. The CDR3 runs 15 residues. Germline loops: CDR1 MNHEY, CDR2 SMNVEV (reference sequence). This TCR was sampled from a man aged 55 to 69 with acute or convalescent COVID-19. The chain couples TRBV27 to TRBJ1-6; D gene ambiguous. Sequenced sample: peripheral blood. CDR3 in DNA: TGTGCCAGCAGGGAGCAGAGCTCCTATAATTCACCCCTCCACTTT. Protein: CASREQSSYNSPLHF.